This TCR beta chain derives from a study of blood T cell repertoires in COVID-19. Produced via immunoSEQ multiplex PCR; TCRdb's table is partial and in-frame only. The sample has 250,000 to 300,000 clones; about 88% are singletons. The CDR3 has 13 residues. Germline assignment: CDR1 SGDLS and CDR2 YYNGEE. Trimming took 3 bases from V and 1 from J, leaving 4 bases between them. This chain uses TRBV9 with TRBJ2-2, with D unresolved. The specimen was peripheral blood. This receptor was identified in a young man with active or convalescent COVID-19. CDR3 in amino acids: CASSDRNTGELFF. DNA of the CDR3: TGTGCCAGCAGCGACAGGAACACCGGGGAGCTGTTTTTT.